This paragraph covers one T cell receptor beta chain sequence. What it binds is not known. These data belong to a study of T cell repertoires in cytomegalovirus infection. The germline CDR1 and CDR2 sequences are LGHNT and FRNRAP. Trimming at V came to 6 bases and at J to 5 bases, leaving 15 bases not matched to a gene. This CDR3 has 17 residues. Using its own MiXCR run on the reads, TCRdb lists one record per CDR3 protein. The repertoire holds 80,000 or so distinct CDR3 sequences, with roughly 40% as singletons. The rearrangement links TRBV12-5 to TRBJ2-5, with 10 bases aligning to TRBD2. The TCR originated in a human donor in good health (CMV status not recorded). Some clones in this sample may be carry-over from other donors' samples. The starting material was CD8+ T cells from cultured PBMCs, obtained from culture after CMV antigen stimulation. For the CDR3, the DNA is TGTGCTAGTGGCCCAGGGGGGAGCGGGGGGGCCTTGGAGACCCAGTACTTC. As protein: CASGPGGSGGALETQYF.